The clone carrying this T cell receptor beta chain was detected once. Its target is unknown. Cycle 7 day 1, cycle 4 day 1, and baseline were the timepoints at which blood was sampled. Sequencing used immunoSEQ multiplex PCR; TCRdb keeps in-frame clones, though not all of them. The repertoire holds approximately 44,000 clones, with around 92% as singletons. The sample belongs to a study of OX40 agonist ivuxolimab in advanced cancers. Overall study context: Treatment of patients was with ivuxolimab, an agonistic anti-OX40 (CD134) antibody. People in dose escalation had one of these cancers: hepatocellular carcinoma, melanoma, renal cell or head and neck cancer.

Study-level points and caveats: Some patients who did not respond also had low normalized T-cell clonal expansion.

V was shortened by 5 bases and J by 2 bases, with 7 bases between the two germline ends. The CDR3 sequence is 14 residues long. CDR1 is MNHEY, CDR2 SVGAGI, per germline. The sequence came from an adult with an advanced solid tumor such as melanoma, head and neck, liver or kidney cancer. The sample consisted of CD4+ or CD8+ T cells sorted from blood, taken in a trial of the OX40 agonist ivuxolimab. This chain uses TRBV6-5 with TRBJ2-6; D may be TRBD1 or TRBD2 (6 bases each). CDR3 nucleotide sequence: TGTGCCAGCAGTAGGGGGGCTGGGGCCAACGTCCTGACTTTC. This codes for CASSRGAGANVLTF.